This T cell receptor beta chain stems from a study of shared clonotypes between healthy human individuals. The J segment lost 7 bases and the V segment lost 4 bases, leaving 7 bases of the junction unmatched. The CDR3 consists of 14 residues. From germline, CDR1 is WNHNN and CDR2 SYGVQD (reference sequence). Sequencing used immunoSEQ multiplex PCR; TCRdb keeps in-frame clones, though not all of them. In the table there are under 300,000 clones, 60% to 70% of which are singletons. The chain employs TRBV10-1 and TRBJ2-1; 7 bases are shared with TRBD2. The receptor was derived from a man aged 25-45 years in good health. The sequenced material came from memory CD4+ T cells sorted from blood. Described subset: CD45RA-negative fraction. DNA of the CDR3: TGCGCCAGCAGTGTTGGGCTAGCGGTGAATGAGCAGTTCTTC. Translated, it gives CASSVGLAVNEQFF.